These T cell receptor beta chains were read from a single sample in a study of cytomegalovirus exposure and HLA in healthy donors. Method: immunoSEQ multiplex PCR; TCRdb's copy keeps in-frame clones and lacks some. The sample holds approximately 76,000 clones; 70% to 85% are singletons and the top ten take 2% to 3%. The sample consisted of PBMCs. Receptors originate from a young man in good health and CMV-seronegative. Each CDR3 is given with its conserved first and last residue. Each record gives: V gene, D gene, clone size, J gene, CDR3 protein, CDR3 DNA. A D gene is named only where the DNA matches it firmly. Some rows have no size entry. The others give once, few or many, or a class for an expanded clone.

V gene: TRBV5-1
D gene: NA
clone size: NA
J gene: TRBJ2-3
CDR3 protein: CASSPGGQLDTQYF
CDR3 DNA: TGCGCCAGCAGCCCCGGGGGGCAATTAGATACGCAGTATTTT

V gene: TRBV28
D gene: NA
clone size: NA
J gene: TRBJ1-4
CDR3 protein: CASRDTTRKLFF
CDR3 DNA: TGTGCCAGCCGGGACACTACAAGAAAACTGTTTTTT

V gene: TRBV9
D gene: NA
clone size: NA
J gene: TRBJ1-5
CDR3 protein: CASSVGTDDQPQHF
CDR3 DNA: TGTGCCAGCAGCGTAGGGACAGACGATCAGCCCCAGCATTTT

V gene: TRBV5-1
D gene: TRBD2
clone size: few
J gene: TRBJ2-7
CDR3 protein: CASSLSLAGGGEQYF
CDR3 DNA: TGCGCCAGCAGCCTCTCCCTAGCGGGGGGAGGCGAGCAGTACTTC

V gene: TRBV6-5
D gene: NA
clone size: NA
J gene: TRBJ2-2
CDR3 protein: CASSYSEGELFF
CDR3 DNA: TGTGCCAGCAGTTACTCGGAGGGGGAGCTGTTTTTT

V gene: TRBV7-2
D gene: TRBD1
clone size: once
J gene: TRBJ2-1
CDR3 protein: CASSPETIQGRLFF
CDR3 DNA: TGTGCCAGCAGCCCCGAGACTATACAGGGGCGGTTGTTCTTC

V gene: TRBV27
D gene: NA
clone size: NA
J gene: TRBJ2-2
CDR3 protein: CASSFGGGTDNTGELFF
CDR3 DNA: TGTGCCAGCAGTTTTGGTGGCGGGACAGACAACACCGGGGAGCTGTTTTTT

V gene: TRBV5-4
D gene: TRBD2
clone size: NA
J gene: TRBJ2-1
CDR3 protein: CASSVGTSGIAEQFF
CDR3 DNA: TGTGCCAGCAGCGTAGGGACTAGCGGGATCGCTGAGCAGTTCTTC

V gene: TRBV6-1
D gene: TRBD2
clone size: NA
J gene: TRBJ2-7
CDR3 protein: CASISWTSGKNEQYF
CDR3 DNA: TGTGCCAGCATCAGTTGGACTAGCGGCAAGAACGAGCAGTACTTC

V gene: TRBV14
D gene: NA
clone size: NA
J gene: TRBJ2-7
CDR3 protein: CASSQGGFSYEQYF
CDR3 DNA: TGTGCCAGCAGCCAAGGTGGCTTCTCCTACGAGCAGTACTTC

V gene: TRBV7-2
D gene: NA
clone size: NA
J gene: TRBJ1-1
CDR3 protein: CASSPYQERPGAFF
CDR3 DNA: TGTGCCAGCAGCCCCTATCAAGAACGCCCCGGTGCTTTCTTT

V gene: TRBV28
D gene: TRBD2
clone size: NA
J gene: TRBJ2-7
CDR3 protein: CASSSFWAGVDGNGYEQYF
CDR3 DNA: TGTGCCAGCAGTTCCTTTTGGGCGGGAGTGGACGGGAATGGCTACGAGCAGTACTTC

V gene: TRBV28
D gene: NA
clone size: few
J gene: TRBJ1-2
CDR3 protein: CASSFGTVPDHPNYGYTF
CDR3 DNA: TGTGCCAGCAGTTTCGGTACCGTTCCCGATCACCCCAACTATGGCTACACCTTC

V gene: TRBV28
D gene: NA
clone size: NA
J gene: TRBJ2-7
CDR3 protein: CASRPKTGNSYEQYF
CDR3 DNA: TGTGCCAGCAGGCCTAAGACAGGCAACTCCTACGAGCAGTACTTC

V gene: TRBV7-9
D gene: TRBD2
clone size: NA
J gene: TRBJ2-1
CDR3 protein: CAVSGGAPNEQFF
CDR3 DNA: TGTGCCGTCAGCGGGGGGGCCCCCAATGAGCAGTTCTTC

V gene: TRBV5-1
D gene: NA
clone size: NA
J gene: TRBJ2-1
CDR3 protein: CASSLADFSYNEQFF
CDR3 DNA: TGCGCCAGCTCTCTGGCGGATTTCTCCTACAATGAGCAGTTCTTC